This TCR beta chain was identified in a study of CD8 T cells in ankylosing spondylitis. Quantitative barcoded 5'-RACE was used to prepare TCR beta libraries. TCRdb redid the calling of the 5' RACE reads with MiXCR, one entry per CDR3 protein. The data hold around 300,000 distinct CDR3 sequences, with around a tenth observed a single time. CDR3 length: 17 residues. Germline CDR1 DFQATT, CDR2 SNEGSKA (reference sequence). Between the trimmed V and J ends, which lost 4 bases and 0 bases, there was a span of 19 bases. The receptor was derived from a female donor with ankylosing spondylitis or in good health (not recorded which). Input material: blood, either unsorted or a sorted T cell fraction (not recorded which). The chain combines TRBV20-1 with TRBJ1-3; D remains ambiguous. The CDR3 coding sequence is TGCAGTGCTAACCGTGGGCCCGTCACCCACTCTGGAAACACCATATATTTT. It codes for CSANRGPVTHSGNTIYF.